This T cell receptor beta chain was identified in a study of blood T cell repertoires in COVID-19. Study-wide background: Collection of acute and convalescent COVID-19 samples took place in the United States, Italy and Spain. T cells, B-cell-depleted T cells, or PBMCs provided the cDNA or gDNA that served as material.

Germline V lookup: CDR1 MGHRA, CDR2 YSYEKL. Trimming took off 3 bases at V and 0 bases at J, with 15 bases between the two ends. The CDR3 is made up of 17 amino acids. Here immunoSEQ multiplex PCR was the method, and the copy in TCRdb shows in-frame clones only, minus some. The repertoire holds 150,000 to 200,000 clones, around 90% seen once, with approximately 4.5% in the top ten. The source of this sequence is a human donor in a cohort sampled during active COVID-19. The source material was peripheral blood. The rearrangement uses TRBV4-1 and TRBJ2-4; the D gene is possibly TRBD1 (5 bases). Here the CDR3 reads CASSQDKDSLAKNIQYF. The CDR3 bases are TGCGCCAGCAGCCAGGATAAAGACAGCCTAGCCAAAAACATTCAGTACTTC.